Below are 14 T cell receptor beta chains sequenced from a single sample in a study of blood T cell repertoires in COVID-19. Clones were sequenced by immunoSEQ multiplex PCR, and TCRdb holds only the in-frame ones, with some missing. The sample has hundreds of thousands of clones, roughly nine tenths seen once. Sequencing was performed on PBMCs or T cells enriched from blood (not recorded which). The receptor set was obtained from a woman aged 55-69 years who had recovered from COVID-19.

V usage is TRBV19 and J usage is TRBJ2-1, with TRBD2 matching over 9 bases. Trimming at V came to 10 bases and at J to 8 bases, leaving 9 bases not matched to a gene. Germline V lookup: CDR1 LNHDA, CDR2 SQIVND (reference sequence). This CDR3 contains 13 residues. DNA of the CDR3: TGTGCCACACAGCGGGGGGCTTTCCATGAGCAGTTCTTC. Protein: CATQRGAFHEQFF. Combining the CDR3 with reference TRBV19 and TRBJ2-1 gives the whole variable domain DGGITQSPKYLFRKEGQNVTLSCEQNLNHDAMYWYRQDPGQGLRLIYYSQIVNDFQKGDIAEGYSVSREKKESFPLTVTSAQKNPTAFYLCATQRGAFHEQFFGPGTRLTVL.

This chain links TRBV30 with TRBJ2-2, with 12 bases identical to TRBD2. From germline, CDR1 is GTSNPN and CDR2 SVGIG (reference sequence). The J segment lost 6 bases and the V segment lost 3 bases, leaving 8 bases of the junction unmatched. CDR3 length: 16 amino acids. The CDR3 protein is CAWSRSRTSGAGELFF. CDR3 nucleotide sequence: TGTGCCTGGAGCCGATCCAGGACTAGCGGGGCCGGGGAGCTGTTTTTT.

This clone has a handful of counts. The sample has other DNA sequences that encode this CDR3 too. The J gene is TRBJ1-2, the V gene TRBV5-6; 7 bases agree with TRBD1. Germline V lookup: CDR1 SGHDT, CDR2 YYEEEE. V dropped 0 bases and J dropped 4; count of bases not matched to a gene: 3. This CDR3 is built from 14 residues. The CDR3 DNA sequence: TGTGCCAGCAGCTTGGCCGGACAGGCCTATGGCTACACCTTC. Residues: CASSLAGQAYGYTF.

The DNA for the CDR3 is TGTGCCAGTACCTTTGGACAGGCGGTGAACACTGAAGCTTTCTTT. Protein: CASTFGQAVNTEAFF. The V call is TRBV19, the J call TRBJ1-1, with 7 bases aligning to TRBD1. This CDR3 contains 15 residues. V was clipped by 7 bases and J by 0 bases; unmatched bases: 8. Germline CDR1 LNHDA, CDR2 SQIVND (reference sequence). The complete variable domain, with remaining parts taken from reference TRBV19 and TRBJ1-1, reads DGGITQSPKYLFRKEGQNVTLSCEQNLNHDAMYWYRQDPGQGLRLIYYSQIVNDFQKGDIAEGYSVSREKKESFPLTVTSAQKNPTAFYLCASTFGQAVNTEAFFGQGTRLTVV.

The J gene is TRBJ1-3, the V gene TRBV3-1 (or the pseudogene TRBV3-2), with a possible D match to TRBD1 (5 bases). From germline, CDR1 is LGHDT and CDR2 YNNKEL (reference sequence). Deletions cut 6 bases from V and 0 bases from J, with 15 bases between. The CDR3 loop spans 16 amino acids. DNA for the CDR3: TGTGCCAGCAGGGACAAGAGTAGGAGCTCTGGAAACACCATATATTTT. Its protein is CASRDKSRSSGNTIYF.

This clone came up once. V and J are TRBV6-5 and TRBJ1-5; 9 bases match TRBD1. The CDR3 has 14 residues. From germline, CDR1 is MNHEY and CDR2 SVGAGI. V lost 6 bases, J lost 6 bases, and 6 bases stayed unmatched. The CDR3 loop reads CASRQGALIQPQHF. DNA for the CDR3: TGTGCCAGCAGACAGGGGGCATTAATTCAGCCCCAGCATTTT.

V gene TRBV6-6 combines with J gene TRBJ2-4; 7 nucleotides agree with TRBD2. Germline loops: CDR1 MNHNY, CDR2 SVGAGI (reference sequence). This CDR3 is built from 14 residues. Trimming at V came to 5 bases and at J to 3 bases, leaving 4 bases not matched to a gene. The chain's CDR3 is CASSAGVGKNIQYF. The CDR3 DNA sequence: TGTGCCAGCAGTGCGGGGGTGGGCAAAAACATTCAGTACTTC.

The CDR3 loop is CASNRQGSGELFF. CDR3 DNA sequence: TGTGCCAGCAATCGACAGGGATCCGGGGAGCTGTTTTTT. V gene TRBV12-3 or TRBV12-4 combines with J gene TRBJ2-2, with 7 bases aligning to TRBD1. The CDR3 runs 13 residues. The ends lost 7 bases at V and 6 bases at J; junction bases unmatched: 5.

This clone was recorded once. V usage is TRBV29-1 and J usage is TRBJ1-1; TRBD1 is a possible D gene (5 bases). The CDR3 is 12 amino acids. Germline V gives CDR1 SQVTM, CDR2 ANQGSEA. V was pared by 5 bases and J by 1 base, with 8 bases between. The CDR3: CSVSDTNTEAFF. The CDR3, as DNA: TGCAGCGTTTCGGACACGAACACTGAAGCTTTCTTT.

The rearrangement links TRBV7-8 to TRBJ2-7; a possible D gene is TRBD1 (6 bases). V gave up 0 bases and J gave up 4 bases, with 10 bases separating them. Germline loops: CDR1 SGHVS, CDR2 FQNEAQ. The CDR3 consists of 14 residues. CDR3 sequence reads: CASSLAKGDYEQYF. The DNA of the CDR3 is TGTGCCAGCAGCTTAGCCAAGGGGGATTACGAGCAGTACTTC.

The V call is TRBV6-5, the J call TRBJ2-7; tentatively, D is TRBD2 (5 bases). The CDR3 runs 15 residues. Germline V gene sequence: CDR1 MNHEY, CDR2 SVGAGI. V lost 2 bases and J 2 bases, leaving 13 bases between the germline ends. The CDR3 spells CASSYRLHPPYEQYF. Written as DNA, the CDR3 is TGTGCCAGCAGTTACAGACTACACCCACCCTACGAGCAGTACTTC.

The chain carries TRBV12-3 or TRBV12-4 and TRBJ1-6, with a weak D call TRBD1 (6 bases). V lost 7 bases, J lost 11 bases, and 12 bases lay in between. This CDR3 has 12 amino acids. DNA for the CDR3: TGTGCCAGCAACATCGACAGGACACCCCTCCACTTT. It yields the protein CASNIDRTPLHF.

The chain employs TRBV19 and TRBJ1-2; possibly TRBD1 for D (5 bases). CDR1 is LNHDA and CDR2 is SQIVND in the germline V gene (reference sequence). The CDR3 length is 13 residues. Trimming stripped 5 bases from V and 8 bases from J, with 15 bases between. CDR3 loop: CASSPGDSLGYTF. The CDR3 bases are TGTGCCAGTAGTCCTGGAGACAGCCTAGGCTACACCTTC.

The chain employs TRBV5-1 and TRBJ2-1; 10 positions match TRBD2. J lost 1 base, V lost 2 bases, and 6 bases had no gene match. This CDR3 contains 17 residues. Germline V lookup: CDR1 SGHRS, CDR2 YFSETQ. The CDR3 sequence is CASSLVAGGDSYNEQFF. The CDR3 DNA sequence: TGCGCCAGCAGCTTAGTAGCGGGGGGCGATTCCTACAATGAGCAGTTCTTC.